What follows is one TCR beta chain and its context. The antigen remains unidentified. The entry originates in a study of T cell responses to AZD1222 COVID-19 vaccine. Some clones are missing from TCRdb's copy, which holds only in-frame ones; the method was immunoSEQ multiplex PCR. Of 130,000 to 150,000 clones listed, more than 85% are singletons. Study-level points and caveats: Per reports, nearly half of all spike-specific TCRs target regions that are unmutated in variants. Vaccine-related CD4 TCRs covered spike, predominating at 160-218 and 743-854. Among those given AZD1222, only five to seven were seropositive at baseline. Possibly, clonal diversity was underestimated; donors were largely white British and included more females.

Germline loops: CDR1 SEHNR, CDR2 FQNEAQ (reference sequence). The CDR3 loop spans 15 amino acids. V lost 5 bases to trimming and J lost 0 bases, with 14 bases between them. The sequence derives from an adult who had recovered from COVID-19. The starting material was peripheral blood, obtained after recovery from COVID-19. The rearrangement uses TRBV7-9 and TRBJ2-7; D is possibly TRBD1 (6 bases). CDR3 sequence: CASSQSEDSSYEQYF. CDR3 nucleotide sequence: TGTGCCAGCAGCCAATCGGAGGACAGCTCCTACGAGCAGTACTTC.